The 8 T cell receptor beta chains given below trace back to one sample, sequenced in a study of blood T cell repertoires in COVID-19. The method was immunoSEQ multiplex PCR; TCRdb's version includes in-frame clones alone and lacks a portion of them. The repertoire holds some 290,000 clones, with roughly 87% as singletons. The sample taken for sequencing was peripheral blood. The receptors shown here come from a woman between 50 and 59 years old who had recovered from COVID-19.

J is TRBJ2-2 and V is TRBV11-2, with TRBD1 as a possible D gene (6 bases). The CDR3 loop spans 18 amino acids. In germline, CDR1 is SGHAT, CDR2 FQNNGV. Trimming cost V 6 bases and J 1 base, with 21 bases left between them. The CDR3 here is CASRGDTSRLKNTGELFF. Written as DNA, the CDR3 is TGTGCCAGCAGGGGGGACACCTCTCGTTTAAAGAACACCGGGGAGCTGTTTTTT.

The CDR3 bases are TGTGCCAGCACCATACAGGGGGCCGCAGAGACCCAGTACTTC. Amino acids: CASTIQGAAETQYF. V usage is TRBV11-2 and J usage is TRBJ2-5, with 9 bases matching TRBD1. Germline CDR1 SGHAT, CDR2 FQNNGV. V trimming: 7 bases; J trimming: 4 bases; junction bases outside the gene matches: 7. This CDR3 contains 14 residues.

The V and J genes are TRBV27 and TRBJ2-7, with TRBD2 matching 7 bases. The CDR3 sequence is 14 residues long. Germline V lookup: CDR1 MNHEY, CDR2 SMNVEV (reference sequence). The V and J ends lost 3 bases and 2 bases, in that order; junction bases with no gene match: 4. The CDR3 loop reads CASSFSGPAYEQYF. CDR3 DNA sequence: TGTGCCAGCAGTTTTAGCGGGCCCGCCTACGAGCAGTACTTC.

The gene calls are TRBV27 and TRBJ1-2, with TRBD1 matching over 8 bases. The V gene end was trimmed by 2 bases and the J gene end by 4 bases; junction bases not matched to a gene: 6. This CDR3 region has 15 residues. Germline assignment: CDR1 MNHEY and CDR2 SMNVEV (reference sequence). CDR3: CASSLSPDRGYGYTF. CDR3 nucleotides: TGTGCCAGCAGTTTAAGCCCCGACAGGGGCTATGGCTACACCTTC.

The chain uses TRBV14 and TRBJ1-3, with D perhaps matching TRBD1 (5 bases). Trimming cost V 2 bases and J 0 bases, with 14 bases left between them. Germline lookup yields CDR1 SGHDN and CDR2 FVKESK. The CDR3 spans 17 residues. The CDR3 bases are TGTGCCAGCAGCCAACCTAATGACAGATCCTCTGGAAACACCATATATTTT. Its translation: CASSQPNDRSSGNTIYF.

Comments on this clone: This probably arose from a read error, given a far larger clone one base away. The chain has TRBV27 and TRBJ1-6, with 8 positions matching TRBD1. After removal of 5 bases from V and 6 bases from J, the junction contained 0 bases not matched to a gene. CDR1 and CDR2 from the germline V gene are MNHEY and SMNVEV (reference sequence). The CDR3 covers 13 residues. The CDR3 nucleotides read TGTGCCAGCAGTGACAGGGGTAATTCACCCCTCCACTTT. Protein product: CASSDRGNSPLHF.

The chain is built from TRBV3-1 (or the pseudogene TRBV3-2) and TRBJ1-1; perhaps TRBD1 as D (5 bases). The CDR3 spans 15 residues. Germline CDR1 and CDR2: LGHDT and YNNKEL (reference sequence). Trimming removed 1 base from V and 0 bases from J, with 9 bases in between. DNA of the CDR3: TGTGCCAGCAGCCAAGCCAGGGCAATGAACACTGAAGCTTTCTTT. Translation: CASSQARAMNTEAFF.

The chain recombines TRBV20-1 with TRBJ1-1; TRBD1 aligns across 9 bases. The CDR3 covers 15 residues. The V gene end was trimmed by 3 bases and the J gene end by 4 bases; junction bases not matched to a gene: 9. Germline CDR1 DFQATT, CDR2 SNEGSKA (reference sequence). This CDR3 reads CSASPPQGQGTEAFF. The DNA of the CDR3 is TGCAGTGCTAGTCCCCCACAGGGACAGGGCACTGAAGCTTTCTTT.